These 19 T cell receptor beta chains were sequenced from one sample in a study of glioma-infiltrating T cells after dendritic cell vaccination. This table comes from immunoSEQ multiplex PCR, and its TCRdb copy is limited to in-frame clones, with some not included. The sample yields 50,000 to 60,000 clones, roughly 80% seen once. The time point was: after dendritic cell vaccination, including at tumor progression/relapse. The sample consisted of blood, taken after dendritic cell vaccination. These receptors were obtained from a human donor with glioblastoma.

This chain joins TRBV25-1 and TRBJ1-4, with 10 nucleotides matching TRBD1. Germline lookup yields CDR1 MGHDK and CDR2 SYGVNS. The CDR3 runs to 15 residues. Losses at the gene ends were 8 bases for V and 10 bases for J; bases not matched to a gene: 13. The CDR3 bases are TGTGCCAGCTCGTCGGCGGGGACAGGGGCCGGAAAACTGTTTTTT. Translated: CASSSAGTGAGKLFF. The full variable domain, rest sourced from reference TRBV25-1 and TRBJ1-4, is EADIYQTPRYLVIGTGKKITLECSQTMGHDKMYWYQQDPGMELHLIHYSYGVNSTEKGDLSSESTVSRIRTEHFPLTLESARPSHTSQYLCASSSAGTGAGKLFFGSGTQLSVL.

J is TRBJ1-2 and V is TRBV25-1, with a possible D match to TRBD1 (6 bases). The V end was cut by 5 bases, the J end by 4 bases, with 14 bases between. The CDR3 runs 14 residues. Germline CDR1 and CDR2: MGHDK and SYGVNS. This chain's CDR3 is CASSKAGEGYGYTF. The CDR3 DNA is TGTGCCAGCAGTAAAGCAGGGGAAGGCTATGGCTACACCTTC.

The chain has TRBV6-5 and TRBJ1-1; D remains unclear. CDR3 length: 13 amino acids. CDR1 is MNHEY, CDR2 SVGAGI, per germline. V was clipped by 7 bases and J by 3 bases, with 12 bases between them. CDR3 region: CASTLRGYTEAFF. CDR3 DNA: TGTGCCAGCACCCTCCGGGGTTACACTGAAGCTTTCTTT.

Here the CDR3 DNA reads TGTGCCAGCAGCCCCGGACTAGCGGGGGGGCCGGAGACCCAGTACTTC. This sequence encodes CASSPGLAGGPETQYF. The rearrangement joins TRBV5-6 to TRBJ2-5, with 15 bases that match TRBD2. The CDR3 covers 16 residues. In germline, CDR1 is SGHDT, CDR2 YYEEEE. Trimming at V came to 4 bases and at J to 5 bases, leaving 6 bases not matched to a gene.

The J gene is TRBJ1-2, the V gene TRBV11-2; 8 positions match TRBD1. CDR3 length equals 15 residues. V lost 4 bases and J lost 8; bases outside the gene matches: 12. Germline values: CDR1 SGHAT, CDR2 FQNNGV. The CDR3 bases are TGTGCCAGCAGCTCCCAGCCGACAGGGGTCCGGGGCTACACCTTC. This translates into CASSSQPTGVRGYTF.

The CDR3 loop reads CASSLVSQGLEQFF. The CDR3 DNA follows: TGTGCCAGCAGCTTAGTCTCCCAGGGTCTTGAGCAGTTCTTC. The chain links TRBV7-9 to TRBJ2-1; maybe TRBD1 (5 bases). Germline lookup yields CDR1 SEHNR and CDR2 FQNEAQ (reference sequence). The V end lost 1 base, the J end lost 9 bases, and 13 bases lay between the germline ends. The CDR3 has 14 residues.

The chain couples TRBV10-3 to TRBJ2-3; 8 bases agree with TRBD1. CDR1 is ENHRY, CDR2 SYGVKD, per germline. There are 14 residues in the CDR3. Unmatched junction bases numbered 5, after V lost 5 bases and J lost 4 bases. CDR3 protein: CAISKDRVADTQYF. The CDR3 DNA reads as TGTGCCATCAGTAAGGACAGGGTTGCAGATACGCAGTATTTT.

This clone was picked up a small number of times. In nucleotides, the CDR3 is TGTGCCAGCAGTCAACGACAGGGGACAGGGGGCTACGAGCAGTACTTC. Its translation: CASSQRQGTGGYEQYF. The chain couples TRBV6-8 to TRBJ2-7; 11 positions agree with TRBD1. J was trimmed by 3 bases and V by 5 bases; bases with no gene match: 9. Germline CDR1 is MNHGY and CDR2 is SAAAGT. The CDR3 covers 16 residues.

The chain is built from TRBV27 and TRBJ2-7; a possible D gene is TRBD2 (7 bases). Germline values: CDR1 MNHEY, CDR2 SMNVEV (reference sequence). V was cut by 8 bases and J by 1 base, with 18 bases left in between. This CDR3 is built from 15 residues. CDR3: CASGRGAGISYEQYF. In DNA form, the CDR3 reads TGTGCCAGCGGCCGGGGGGCGGGGATTTCCTACGAGCAGTACTTC.

The rearrangement uses TRBV5-1 and TRBJ1-6, with a tentative D call TRBD1 (5 bases). The V gene lost 0 bases and the J gene lost 6 bases, with 10 bases spanning the gap. Germline V lookup: CDR1 SGHRS, CDR2 YFSETQ. The CDR3 is 15 amino acids. The CDR3 loop reads CASSLVGGPNSPLHF. Here the CDR3 DNA reads TGCGCCAGCAGCTTGGTGGGGGGACCTAATTCACCCCTCCACTTT.

The J gene is TRBJ2-2, the V gene TRBV19; 12 bases match TRBD2. The CDR3 runs 15 residues. V shed 6 bases and J 6 bases; nucleotides not matched to a gene: 5. The V gene's germline CDR1 is LNHDA and CDR2 SQIVND (reference sequence). The CDR3 DNA reads as TGTGCCAGTAGCGGACTAGCGGGGTTGGCCGGGGAGCTGTTTTTT. It codes for CASSGLAGLAGELFF.

The chain joins TRBV9 to TRBJ2-2, with D possibly being TRBD2 (5 bases). Germline CDR1 SGDLS, CDR2 YYNGEE. Trimming shortened V by 0 bases and J by 8 bases, and 11 bases separated the two germline ends. CDR3 length: 14 amino acids. CDR3: CASSVATVAGELFF. In nucleotides, the CDR3 is TGTGCCAGCAGCGTAGCTACGGTAGCGGGGGAGCTGTTTTTT.

V and J are TRBV6-6 and TRBJ1-1; D is uncertain. There are 14 residues in the CDR3. The V gene lost 2 bases and the J gene lost 1 base, with 8 bases spanning the gap. Per germline, CDR1 MNHNY and CDR2 SVGAGI (reference sequence). For the CDR3, the DNA is TGTGCCAGCAGTTACCCACAGACGAACACTGAAGCTTTCTTT. Protein sequence: CASSYPQTNTEAFF.

The chain carries TRBV7-2 and TRBJ1-5, with 7 bases fitting TRBD1. The CDR3 spans 15 residues. CDR1 SGHTA and CDR2 FQGNSA come from the germline V gene. J was trimmed by 4 bases and V by 5 bases; bases with no gene match: 8. This chain's CDR3 is CASSGGDSLNQPQHF. The CDR3 DNA reads as TGTGCCAGCAGCGGAGGGGACAGTCTAAATCAGCCCCAGCATTTT.

The chain recombines TRBV19 with TRBJ2-7, with D perhaps matching TRBD1 (5 bases). The V gene's germline CDR1 is LNHDA and CDR2 SQIVND (reference sequence). The CDR3 spans 13 residues. Trimming shortened V by 5 bases and J by 5 bases, and 13 bases separated the two germline ends. As DNA, the CDR3 is TGTGCCAGTAGTTTAGCAGGGCAAGACGAGCAGTACTTC. This encodes CASSLAGQDEQYF.

V and J are TRBV10-1 and TRBJ2-5, with no clear D. The CDR3 has 14 residues. Germline CDR1 WNHNN, CDR2 SYGVQD (reference sequence). V gave up 0 bases and J gave up 4 bases, with 9 bases separating them. CDR3 sequence: CASSESRLLETQYF. Written as DNA, the CDR3 is TGCGCCAGCAGTGAGTCGCGACTTTTAGAGACCCAGTACTTC.

The chain couples TRBV7-9 to TRBJ2-3; 8 bases fit TRBD2. The CDR3 has 16 amino acids. Germline loops: CDR1 SEHNR, CDR2 FQNEAQ (reference sequence). V trimming: 1 base; J trimming: 1 base; junction bases outside the gene matches: 4. In DNA, the CDR3 is TGTGCCAGCAGCTTAGGACTAGCGTCAGGCACAGATACGCAGTATTTT. This translates into CASSLGLASGTDTQYF.

V usage is TRBV18 and J usage is TRBJ1-5; D remains ambiguous. CDR3 length: 15 residues. CDR1 is KGHSH and CDR2 is LQKENI in the germline V gene. Trimming pared 0 bases from V and 3 bases from J, leaving 9 bases between. CDR3 sequence (DNA): TGTGCCAGCTCACCACCGGGCGGGGTCAATCAGCCCCAGCATTTT. This translates into CASSPPGGVNQPQHF.

This clone was observed once. This CDR3 reads CASSVKALDRYGYTF. The CDR3 region has the DNA TGTGCCAGCAGTGTGAAGGCTCTGGACAGATATGGCTACACCTTC. V and J are TRBV2 and TRBJ1-2; maybe TRBD1 (6 bases). The CDR3 has 15 amino acids. In germline, CDR1 is SNHLY, CDR2 FYNNEI. V gave up 4 bases and J gave up 5 bases, with 17 bases separating them.